This record covers a single TCR beta chain. V lost 1 base and J lost 5, with 9 bases in between. The CDR3 sequence is 14 residues long. Per germline, CDR1 SGHKS and CDR2 YYEKEE (reference sequence). The sample belongs to a study of blood T cell repertoires in COVID-19. Looking at the study overall: Samples representing acute and convalescent COVID-19 were sourced from the United States, Italy and Spain.

Original analysis: Reference gene primer amplification yielded estimated nucleated cell counts. TCRdb's table, derived via immunoSEQ multiplex PCR, lists solely in-frame clones and lacks some. For V, J and clone size, that table is used; D and trimming come from the DNA. The sample lists some 130,000 clones, 70% to 80% occurring once. This sequence originates from a woman of 80 years or more with acute or convalescent COVID-19. The J gene is TRBJ2-2, the V gene TRBV5-5; D remains ambiguous. Sequencing was done on a sample of peripheral blood. This CDR3 is CASSLLKETGELFF. CDR3 sequence (DNA): TGTGCCAGCAGCTTGTTGAAGGAGACCGGGGAGCTGTTTTTT.